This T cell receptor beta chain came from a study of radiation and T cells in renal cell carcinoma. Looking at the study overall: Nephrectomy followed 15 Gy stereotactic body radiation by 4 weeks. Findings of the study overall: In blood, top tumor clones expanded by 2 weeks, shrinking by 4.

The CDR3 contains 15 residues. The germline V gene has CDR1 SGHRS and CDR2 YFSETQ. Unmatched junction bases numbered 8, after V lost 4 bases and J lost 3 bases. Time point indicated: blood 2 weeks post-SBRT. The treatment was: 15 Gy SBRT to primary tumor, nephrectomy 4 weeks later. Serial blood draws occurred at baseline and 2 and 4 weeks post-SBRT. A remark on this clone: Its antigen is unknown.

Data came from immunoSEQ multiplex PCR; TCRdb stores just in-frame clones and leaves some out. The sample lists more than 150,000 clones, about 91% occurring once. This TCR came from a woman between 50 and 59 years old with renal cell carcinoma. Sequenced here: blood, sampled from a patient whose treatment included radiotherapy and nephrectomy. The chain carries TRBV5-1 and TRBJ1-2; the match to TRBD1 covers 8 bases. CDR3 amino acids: CASSKDRGTDYGYTF. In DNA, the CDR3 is TGCGCCAGCAGCAAAGACAGGGGAACGGACTATGGCTACACCTTC. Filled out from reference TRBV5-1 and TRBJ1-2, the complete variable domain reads KAGVTQTPRYLIKTRGQQVTLSCSPISGHRSVSWYQQTPGQGLQFLFEYFSETQRNKGNFPGRFSGRQFSNSRSEMNVSTLELGDSALYLCASSKDRGTDYGYTFGSGTRLTVV.